The next 5 T cell receptor beta chains were all read from a single sample in a study of response to subunit inactivated influenza vaccine. One entry per CDR3 protein, called by TCRdb with MiXCR from the RT-PCR reads. The table has around 490,000 distinct CDR3 sequences, 7.5% to 8.5% seen once. Sequenced material: PBMCs from blood, taken 23 months after vaccination. These receptor sequences come from a man between 50 and 75 years old who received an inactivated influenza vaccine.

This clonotype showed up just a few times. The chain is built from TRBV20-1 and TRBJ1-5; D remains unclear. CDR3 length: 15 amino acids. The V gene lost 1 base and the J gene lost 9 bases, with 19 bases spanning the gap. Germline V gene sequence: CDR1 DFQATT, CDR2 SNEGSKA (reference sequence). CDR3 loop: CSARGPRGSAGPQHF. CDR3 sequence (DNA): TGCAGTGCTAGAGGCCCTCGCGGTTCAGCGGGGCCCCAGCATTTT.

This clonotype occurred a few times. V is TRBV10-3 and J is TRBJ1-1, with D tentatively TRBD1 (6 bases). Deletions cut 6 bases from V and 3 bases from J, with 11 bases between. Germline CDR1 ENHRY, CDR2 SYGVKD. The CDR3 contains 13 residues. The chain's CDR3 is CAIRPRGDTEAFF. DNA for the CDR3: TGTGCCATCAGACCGAGGGGGGACACTGAAGCTTTCTTT.

CDR3 sequence reads: CASSQGASSDTQYF. The CDR3 DNA is TGTGCCAGCAGCCAAGGTGCGAGTTCAGATACGCAGTATTTT. The chain combines TRBV3-1 with TRBJ2-3; D remains ambiguous. CDR1 and CDR2 from the germline V gene are LGHDT and YNNKEL (reference sequence). The CDR3 totals 14 residues. Trimming shortened V by 1 base and J by 4 bases, and 9 bases separated the two germline ends.

The CDR3 DNA follows: TGCGCCAGCAGGGGAGACAGGCGCACAGATACGCAGTATTTT. Translated, it gives CASRGDRRTDTQYF. The chain carries TRBV23-1 and TRBJ2-3, with D tentatively TRBD1 (6 bases). Being an ORF, TRBV23-1 has a function that is uncertain. The CDR3 spans 14 residues. Trimming stripped 6 bases from V and 1 base from J, with 11 bases between.

In its sample, this clonotype was seen many times. This rearrangement joins TRBV28 to TRBJ2-7; possible D gene TRBD2, 6 bases. Trimming cost V 2 bases and J 0 bases, with 8 bases left between them. The CDR3 totals 14 residues. Germline V lookup: CDR1 MDHEN, CDR2 SYDVKM. The DNA for the CDR3 is TGTGCCAGCAGTTTAATCGGGGGCTCCTACGAGCAGTACTTC. Residues: CASSLIGGSYEQYF. The complete variable domain, with remaining parts taken from reference TRBV28 and TRBJ2-7, reads DVKVTQSSRYLVKRTGEKVFLECVQDMDHENMFWYRQDPGLGLRLIYFSYDVKMKEKGDIPEGYSVSREKKERFSLILESASTNQTSMYLCASSLIGGSYEQYFGPGTRLTVT.